Below are 17 T cell receptor beta chains sequenced from a single sample in a study of immune evolution from preneoplasia to lung adenocarcinoma. Using immunoSEQ multiplex PCR, the repertoire was profiled, and TCRdb retains in-frame clones only, with some absent. This sample yields approximately 5,000 clones, of which around four fifths are seen a single time; 8.2% belongs to the top ten. Material: FFPE minimally invasive lung adenocarcinoma tissue. The receptor set was obtained from a person aged 70 to 85 with lung adenocarcinoma.

V usage is TRBV2 and J usage is TRBJ2-7, with D perhaps matching TRBD1 (5 bases). V was shortened by 5 bases and J by 6 bases, with 17 bases between the two germline ends. The germline V gene has CDR1 SNHLY and CDR2 FYNNEI. The CDR3 has 14 amino acids. The CDR3 loop reads CASSQTGSSGEQYF. The DNA for the CDR3 is TGTGCCAGCAGTCAAACAGGTTCCTCGGGCGAGCAGTACTTC.

The rearrangement uses TRBV11-1 and TRBJ2-7; 7 positions match TRBD1. Per the germline V gene, CDR1 is SGHAT and CDR2 is FQDESV (reference sequence). Trimming removed 4 bases from V and 5 bases from J; junction bases left unmatched: 5. The CDR3 length is 13 residues. The DNA of the CDR3 is TGTGCCAGCAGCTCATTACAGGGGAACGAGCAGTACTTC. Protein: CASSSLQGNEQYF.

Regarding this clone: At one end the junction does not follow the germline gene, possibly because of a read error. The chain links TRBV6-6 to TRBJ2-1; D may be TRBD1 (5 bases). CDR1 is MNHNY, CDR2 SVGAGI, per germline (reference sequence). This CDR3 is 15 amino acids long. The DNA for the CDR3 is TGTACCAGCAGTGAGAAGGGGTTAACCTACAATGAGCAGTTCTTC. This encodes CTSSEKGLTYNEQFF.

Only a few counts were recorded for this clone. J is TRBJ2-7 and V is TRBV5-1; 9 bases are a match to TRBD1. CDR3 size: 15 residues. Germline assignment: CDR1 SGHRS and CDR2 YFSETQ. V dropped 3 bases and J dropped 6; count of bases not matched to a gene: 10. CDR3 bases: TGCGCCAGCAGCTACCGAACAGGGGGCGCAGGCGAGCAGTACTTC. Translating gives CASSYRTGGAGEQYF.

This clone was observed a handful of times. V and J are TRBV5-6 and TRBJ1-1; no definite D call. Trimming took off 1 base at V and 6 bases at J, with 7 bases between the two ends. From germline, CDR1 is SGHDT and CDR2 YYEEEE. The CDR3 extends over 12 amino acids. This CDR3 reads CASSLTRAEAFF. Here the CDR3 DNA reads TGTGCCAGCAGCTTGACCAGAGCTGAAGCTTTCTTT.

The genes are TRBV6-4 and TRBJ2-7; TRBD1 agrees at 7 bases. CDR3 size: 14 residues. Trimming removed 4 bases from V and 3 bases from J; junction bases left unmatched: 6. Germline V gene lookup returns CDR1 MRHNA and CDR2 SNTAGT. For the CDR3, the DNA is TGTGCCAGCAGTGTCAGGGGGTCACGCTACGAGCAGTACTTC. Amino acids: CASSVRGSRYEQYF.

This chain joins TRBV30 and TRBJ1-2; the D is unclear. The CDR3 loop spans 11 amino acids. V lost 5 bases to trimming and J lost 3 bases, with 7 bases between them. Germline V gene sequence: CDR1 GTSNPN, CDR2 SVGIG (reference sequence). In DNA form, the CDR3 reads TGTGCCTGGGGTGAAGACTATGGCTACACCTTC. This encodes CAWGEDYGYTF.

V and J are TRBV30 and TRBJ1-4, with D unclear. From germline, CDR1 is GTSNPN and CDR2 SVGIG (reference sequence). With 4 bases removed from V and 5 bases from J, the gap between germline ends came to 8 bases. The CDR3 consists of 12 residues. This CDR3 is CAWNSANEKLFF. As DNA, the CDR3 is TGTGCCTGGAATTCTGCAAATGAAAAACTGTTTTTT.

The genes are TRBV28 and TRBJ1-2, with TRBD1 as a possible D gene (5 bases). The germline V gene encodes CDR1 MDHEN and CDR2 SYDVKM. This CDR3 spans 11 amino acids. The ends were cut back, 8 bases at V and 8 bases at J, with 12 bases in the middle. The CDR3 coding sequence is TGTGCCAGCGCCGGGGCGAGGGGCTACACCTTC. Translated, it gives CASAGARGYTF.

J is TRBJ1-2 and V is TRBV6-5, with TRBD1 as a possible D gene (6 bases). This CDR3 is 15 amino acids long. V was pared by 2 bases and J by 2 bases, with 12 bases between. Germline V lookup: CDR1 MNHEY, CDR2 SVGAGI. The chain's CDR3 is CASSYLGQINYGYTF. Here the CDR3 DNA reads TGTGCCAGCAGTTACCTCGGACAGATCAACTATGGCTACACCTTC.

This clone appeared a few times. The rearrangement uses TRBV11-3 and TRBJ2-7; D is perhaps TRBD1 (6 bases). The CDR3 consists of 13 residues. Trimming left V 5 bases short and J 6 bases short, with 14 bases between. Looked up from germline, CDR1 is SGHNT and CDR2 is YENEEA. The CDR3 here is CASSLTTGSEQYF. CDR3 sequence (DNA): TGTGCCAGCAGCCTAACTACAGGGTCCGAGCAGTACTTC.

The chain joins TRBV29-1 to TRBJ1-4; tentatively, D is TRBD1 (5 bases). The CDR3 runs 15 residues. Germline CDR1 is SQVTM and CDR2 is ANQGSEA. The V end was cut by 4 bases, the J end by 4 bases, with 16 bases between. The CDR3 DNA is TGCAGCGTTGCCGCCCGGGGGATACGTAATGAAAAACTGTTTTTT. This translates into CSVAARGIRNEKLFF.

This clone was detected only a few times. J is TRBJ2-7 and V is TRBV7-6; either TRBD1 or TRBD2 may supply D (5 bases each). V lost 4 bases, J lost 5 bases, and 9 bases lay in between. CDR1 SGHVS and CDR2 FNYEAQ come from the germline V gene. The CDR3 has 12 amino acids. The DNA for the CDR3 is TGTGCCAGCAGCTATGGGGGAGACGAGCAGTACTTC. As protein: CASSYGGDEQYF.

The chain is built from TRBV6-1 and TRBJ2-5; D perhaps matches TRBD2 (7 bases). Per the germline V gene, CDR1 is MNHNS and CDR2 is SASEGT. This CDR3 contains 14 residues. V was clipped by 8 bases and J by 5 bases, with 18 bases between them. Here the CDR3 DNA reads TGTGCCAGCGGGCACGCGGGGGCGCGGGAGACCCAGTACTTC. Its protein is CASGHAGARETQYF.

This rearrangement joins TRBV29-1 to TRBJ2-7, with 7 positions matching TRBD1. In germline, CDR1 is SQVTM, CDR2 ANQGSEA. J lost 4 bases, V lost 6 bases, and 12 bases had no gene match. This CDR3 region has 14 residues. The CDR3 nucleotides read TGCAGCGTAACCGGAGAGGCAGGGGGTTACGAGCAGTACTTC. This gives the protein CSVTGEAGGYEQYF.

This clone occurred once. Written as DNA, the CDR3 is TGTGCCAGCAGCGAGGACAGGGGGGCGACCTACAATGAGCAGTTCTTC. This codes for CASSEDRGATYNEQFF. V usage is TRBV5-6 and J usage is TRBJ2-1; TRBD1 aligns across 10 bases. CDR3 length: 16 amino acids. Germline V gene lookup returns CDR1 SGHDT and CDR2 YYEEEE. The ends lost 4 bases at V and 2 bases at J; junction bases unmatched: 6.

This chain's CDR3 is CASSLVGSRDEQYF. Here the CDR3 DNA reads TGCGCCAGCAGCTTGGTTGGGAGTCGTGACGAGCAGTACTTC. V gene TRBV5-1 combines with J gene TRBJ2-7; D perhaps matches TRBD2 (5 bases). The CDR3 runs to 14 residues. The V gene's germline CDR1 is SGHRS and CDR2 YFSETQ. V lost 0 bases, J lost 5 bases, and 12 bases lay in between.